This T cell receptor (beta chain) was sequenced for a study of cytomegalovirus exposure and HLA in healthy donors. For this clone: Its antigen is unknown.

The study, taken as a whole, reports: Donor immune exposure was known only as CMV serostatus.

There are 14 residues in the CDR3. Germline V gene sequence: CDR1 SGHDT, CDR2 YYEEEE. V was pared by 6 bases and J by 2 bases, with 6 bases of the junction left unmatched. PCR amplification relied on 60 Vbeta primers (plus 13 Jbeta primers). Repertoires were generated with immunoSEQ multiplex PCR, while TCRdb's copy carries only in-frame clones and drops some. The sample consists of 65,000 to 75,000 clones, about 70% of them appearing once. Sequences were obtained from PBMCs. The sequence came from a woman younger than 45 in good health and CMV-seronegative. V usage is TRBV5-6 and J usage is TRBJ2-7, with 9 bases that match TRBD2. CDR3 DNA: TGTGCCAGCAACTCAGCGGGGGGCGCCTACGAGCAGTACTTC. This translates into CASNSAGGAYEQYF.